The rows below give T cell receptor beta chains drawn from one sample of a study of identical twins. TCRdb re-called the 5' RACE reads through MiXCR, storing one row per CDR3 protein. The sample includes some 630,000 distinct CDR3 sequences, roughly 7.2% seen only once; the top ten take about 1.5%. This sample also belongs to another study, concerning yellow fever vaccine responses in identical twins.

Material for sequencing was PBMCs. The receptors stem from a woman aged 18-30 years in good health. CDR3s include the opening cysteine and the closing phenylalanine or tryptophan. The order of the fields is V gene, J gene, D gene, clone size, CDR3 DNA, CDR3 protein. A D gene is named only where the DNA matches it firmly. Expanded clones get a size class; other rows say once, few or many, or leave the size out.

v_gene: TRBV9; j_gene: TRBJ2-2; d_gene: .; abundance: few; CDR3nt: TGTGCCAGCAGCGTCTTTAGCGAGAACACCGGGGAGCTGTTTTTT; CDR3aa: CASSVFSENTGELFF
v_gene: TRBV6-5; j_gene: TRBJ2-1; d_gene: .; abundance: many; CDR3nt: TGTGCCAGCAGTTACCAGGCGGGGGCCTTTGAGCAGTTCTTC; CDR3aa: CASSYQAGAFEQFF
v_gene: TRBV7-2; j_gene: TRBJ2-7; d_gene: .; abundance: many; CDR3nt: TGTGCCAGCAGCTTATCCCAGACTATCCCCTACGAGCAGTACTTC; CDR3aa: CASSLSQTIPYEQYF
v_gene: TRBV15; j_gene: TRBJ2-3; d_gene: TRBD2; abundance: few; CDR3nt: TGTGCCACCAGCGGGACTAGCGGGGGGGCTACGCAGTATTTT; CDR3aa: CATSGTSGGATQYF
v_gene: TRBV29-1; j_gene: TRBJ2-1; d_gene: .; abundance: .; CDR3nt: TGCAGCGTTGAGTATCTTAGCGTTCTCCATCCCAATGAGCAGTTCTTC; CDR3aa: CSVEYLSVLHPNEQFF
v_gene: TRBV6-1; j_gene: TRBJ2-2; d_gene: TRBD1; abundance: .; CDR3nt: TGTGCCAGCACCTGGGACAGGGGAGCCGGGGAGCTGTTTTTT; CDR3aa: CASTWDRGAGELFF
v_gene: TRBV5-1; j_gene: TRBJ2-2; d_gene: .; abundance: .; CDR3nt: TGCGCCAGCAGCCCCGCAGGGGCTACGAGCACCGGGGAGCTGTTTTTT; CDR3aa: CASSPAGATSTGELFF
v_gene: TRBV9; j_gene: TRBJ2-2; d_gene: .; abundance: .; CDR3nt: TGTGCCAGCAGCGTAGGTGTGAACACCGGGGAGCTGTTTTTT; CDR3aa: CASSVGVNTGELFF
v_gene: TRBV4-1; j_gene: TRBJ2-4; d_gene: TRBD2; abundance: many; CDR3nt: TGCGCCAGCAGCCAAGAACTAGCGGGGGGGTTACTAGCCAAAAACATTCAGTACTTC; CDR3aa: CASSQELAGGLLAKNIQYF
v_gene: TRBV20-1; j_gene: TRBJ2-2; d_gene: TRBD2; abundance: .; CDR3nt: TGCAGTGCTAGACTAGCGGGGTTCCGGAGGCTGTTTTTT; CDR3aa: CSARLAGFRRLFF
v_gene: TRBV7-3; j_gene: TRBJ2-3; d_gene: .; abundance: few; CDR3nt: TGTGCCAGCAGCTTAACTTACGCTAGCACAGATACGCAGTATTTT; CDR3aa: CASSLTYASTDTQYF
v_gene: TRBV4-2; j_gene: TRBJ1-2; d_gene: .; abundance: few; CDR3nt: TGTGCCAGCAGCAAGTCCGAGGATAACTATGGCTACACCTTC; CDR3aa: CASSKSEDNYGYTF
v_gene: TRBV2; j_gene: TRBJ1-3; d_gene: .; abundance: .; CDR3nt: TGTGCCAGCAGTGCAGGGGACGGAAACACCATATATTTT; CDR3aa: CASSAGDGNTIYF
v_gene: TRBV2; j_gene: TRBJ1-2; d_gene: .; abundance: many; CDR3nt: TGTGCCAGCAGTCCAATAGGGGATCGTGGCTACACCTTC; CDR3aa: CASSPIGDRGYTF
v_gene: TRBV11-3; j_gene: TRBJ1-6; d_gene: TRBD1; abundance: .; CDR3nt: TGTGCCAGCAGCTCCGGGACAGGGCGTAATTCACCCCTCCACTTT; CDR3aa: CASSSGTGRNSPLHF
v_gene: TRBV7-8; j_gene: TRBJ2-1; d_gene: .; abundance: few; CDR3nt: TGTGCCAGCAGCTGGAGAGGGGGGCGATACAATGAGCAGTTCTTC; CDR3aa: CASSWRGGRYNEQFF
v_gene: TRBV3-1; j_gene: TRBJ2-7; d_gene: TRBD1; abundance: few; CDR3nt: TGTGCCAGCAGCCAAGACAGTTACAGGGGATACTACGAGCAGTACTTC; CDR3aa: CASSQDSYRGYYEQYF
v_gene: TRBV6-1; j_gene: TRBJ2-3; d_gene: TRBD1; abundance: .; CDR3nt: TGTGCCAGCAGTACCGGACAGGGGGACACAGATACGCAGTATTTT; CDR3aa: CASSTGQGDTDTQYF
v_gene: TRBV5-1; j_gene: TRBJ2-1; d_gene: TRBD2; abundance: few; CDR3nt: TGCGCCAGCAGCTTGGCCCTGACTAGCGGGAGAACTAGCTCCTACAATGAGCAGTTCTTC; CDR3aa: CASSLALTSGRTSSYNEQFF
v_gene: TRBV4-2; j_gene: TRBJ2-2; d_gene: TRBD1; abundance: .; CDR3nt: TGTGCCAGCAGCCAAGATTCCAGGGGGCCTACCGGGGAGCTGTTTTTT; CDR3aa: CASSQDSRGPTGELFF
v_gene: TRBV3-1; j_gene: TRBJ2-5; d_gene: TRBD2; abundance: .; CDR3nt: TGTGCCAGCAGCCAAGATGGGTCTCCGGGACTAGAGGACCAAGAGACCCAGTACTTC; CDR3aa: CASSQDGSPGLEDQETQYF
v_gene: TRBV5-5; j_gene: TRBJ2-5; d_gene: TRBD2; abundance: .; CDR3nt: TGTGCCAGCAGCTTGGGCTCCATACCTAGCGGGGGGCAAGAGACCCAGTACTTC; CDR3aa: CASSLGSIPSGGQETQYF
v_gene: TRBV11-1; j_gene: TRBJ2-1; d_gene: TRBD2; abundance: many; CDR3nt: TGTGCCAGCAGCGCACCCGGGACTAGCGCTCACCTCCCCTACAATGAGCAGTTCTTC; CDR3aa: CASSAPGTSAHLPYNEQFF
v_gene: TRBV12-3/TRBV12-4; j_gene: TRBJ1-3; d_gene: TRBD1; abundance: many; CDR3nt: TGTGCCAGCAGTTTTTCCCAGGGGGCTCGAAACACCATATATTTT; CDR3aa: CASSFSQGARNTIYF
v_gene: TRBV7-9; j_gene: TRBJ2-3; d_gene: .; abundance: many; CDR3nt: TGTGCCAGCAGCCCGCAGGGAGGAAACACAGATACGCAGTATTTT; CDR3aa: CASSPQGGNTDTQYF
v_gene: TRBV10-3; j_gene: TRBJ1-1; d_gene: .; abundance: few; CDR3nt: TGTGCCATCAGTACAGGGAACACTGAAGCTTTCTTT; CDR3aa: CAISTGNTEAFF
v_gene: TRBV7-9; j_gene: TRBJ1-2; d_gene: TRBD1; abundance: many; CDR3nt: TGTGCCAGCAGCTTAAGGGGACAGGGGGCGTCCGGCTATGGCTACACCTTC; CDR3aa: CASSLRGQGASGYGYTF
v_gene: TRBV5-1; j_gene: TRBJ2-7; d_gene: .; abundance: many; CDR3nt: TGCGCCAGCAGCTTGGGGTCCCAATCCTACGAGCAGTACTTC; CDR3aa: CASSLGSQSYEQYF
v_gene: TRBV5-5; j_gene: TRBJ2-5; d_gene: TRBD1; abundance: .; CDR3nt: TGTGCCAGCAGCATAGGACAGGTCCGAGAGACCCAGTACTTC; CDR3aa: CASSIGQVRETQYF
v_gene: TRBV29-1; j_gene: TRBJ2-5; d_gene: TRBD2; abundance: few; CDR3nt: TGCAGCGTCGGCTCCGGGACTATGGAAGAGACCCAGTACTTC; CDR3aa: CSVGSGTMEETQYF
v_gene: TRBV6-1; j_gene: TRBJ2-1; d_gene: .; abundance: .; CDR3nt: TGTGCCAGCAGTAAAACCGGCAATGAGCAGTTCTTC; CDR3aa: CASSKTGNEQFF
v_gene: TRBV5-5; j_gene: TRBJ2-2; d_gene: .; abundance: .; CDR3nt: TGTGCCAGCAGCTACCTCATCCGAACACCCGGGGAGCTGTTTTTT; CDR3aa: CASSYLIRTPGELFF
v_gene: TRBV5-1; j_gene: TRBJ2-3; d_gene: .; abundance: many; CDR3nt: TGCGCCAGCAGCTTGGGTCGGATCCTAGATACGCAGTATTTT; CDR3aa: CASSLGRILDTQYF
v_gene: TRBV9; j_gene: TRBJ2-3; d_gene: TRBD2; abundance: .; CDR3nt: TGTGCCAGCAGCGTCGGGACTAGCGGGATGACAGATACGCAGTATTTT; CDR3aa: CASSVGTSGMTDTQYF
v_gene: TRBV28; j_gene: TRBJ1-6; d_gene: .; abundance: .; CDR3nt: TGTGCCAGCAGTTTAGGGGACCGCGATTCACCCCTCCACTTT; CDR3aa: CASSLGDRDSPLHF
v_gene: TRBV14; j_gene: TRBJ2-7; d_gene: TRBD1; abundance: .; CDR3nt: TGTGCCAGCAGCCACGACAGGGGACCCTACGAGCAGTACTTC; CDR3aa: CASSHDRGPYEQYF
v_gene: TRBV20-1; j_gene: TRBJ2-7; d_gene: TRBD2; abundance: .; CDR3nt: TGCAGTGCGAGAGGGACTAGCGGAGTATTAGTGGGCGAGCAGTACTTC; CDR3aa: CSARGTSGVLVGEQYF